This TCR beta chain was sequenced during a study of blood T cell repertoires in COVID-19. Across the study: Samples taken during acute and convalescent COVID-19 were collected in the United States, Italy and Spain. The cDNA or gDNA used as material had been derived from T cells, B-cell-depleted T cells, or PBMCs.

The length of the CDR3 is 17 residues. CDR1 is LGHNT and CDR2 is FRNRAP in the germline V gene. Trimming took off 1 base at V and 0 bases at J, with 13 bases between the two ends. Participant ages covered roughly 18 to 89 years across about two dozen US areas. Per the original data handling: By means of reference gene primer amplification, nucleated cell counts were estimated. Here immunoSEQ multiplex PCR was the method, and the copy in TCRdb shows in-frame clones only, minus some. V and J calls and clone size come straight from that table; D and trimming were deduced from the DNA. The table includes roughly 230,000 clones, 89% detected once.

Sequencing input: PBMCs or T cells enriched from blood (not recorded which). This TCR was recovered from a woman in her 30s with acute COVID-19. The chain uses TRBV12-5 and TRBJ1-5; D gene ambiguous. Here the CDR3 DNA reads TGTGCTAGTGGTTTGGCGCCCGGGGTTTATAGCAATCAGCCCCAGCATTTT. Translation gives CASGLAPGVYSNQPQHF.